Following are 19 T cell receptor beta chains from one sample sequenced in a study of immune characterization of retroperitoneal liposarcoma. Via MiXCR, TCRdb re-called the PCR reads, giving one row per CDR3 protein. The data show 2,500 to 3,000 distinct CDR3 sequences, 35% to 50% seen once. The sample taken for sequencing was tumor tissue. The source of these receptors is a male donor with retroperitoneal liposarcoma.

This clonotype has only a few counts. The chain carries TRBV7-2 and TRBJ2-3; D is undetermined. The CDR3 is 13 residues long. From germline, CDR1 is SGHTA and CDR2 FQGNSA. V gave up 1 base and J gave up 4 bases, with 6 bases separating them. This CDR3 is CASSLVFADTQYF. The CDR3 region has the DNA TGTGCCAGCAGCTTAGTATTCGCAGATACGCAGTATTTT. The whole variable domain, filled in from reference TRBV7-2 and TRBJ2-3, reads GAGVSQSPSNKVTEKGKDVELRCDPISGHTALYWYRQSLGQGLEFLIYFQGNSAPDKSGLPSDRFSAERTGGSVSTLTIQRTQQEDSAVYLCASSLVFADTQYFGPGTRLTVL.

V and J are TRBV7-2 and TRBJ2-1; 9 nucleotides line up with TRBD1. The CDR3 spans 15 residues. Germline-derived CDR1 and CDR2 are SGHTA and FQGNSA. V shed 5 bases and J 7 bases; nucleotides not matched to a gene: 9. Here the CDR3 DNA reads TGTGCCAGCAGCGCACACAGGGGGCGGGATAATGAGCAGTTCTTC. Its translation is CASSAHRGRDNEQFF.

This clonotype was seen a few times. The J gene is TRBJ2-1, the V gene TRBV6-1, with D perhaps matching TRBD2 (5 bases). The CDR3 is 13 amino acids. Looked up from germline, CDR1 is MNHNS and CDR2 is SASEGT. Between the trimmed V and J ends, which lost 7 bases and 10 bases, there was a span of 17 bases. The CDR3 reads CASKEVTEVEQFF. The CDR3 DNA reads TGTGCCAGCAAGGAGGTTACGGAGGTCGAGCAGTTCTTC.

The rearrangement links TRBV7-2 to TRBJ2-4; D not certain. V was shortened by 4 bases and J by 0 bases, with 10 bases between the two germline ends. The CDR3 sequence is 15 residues long. Germline CDR1 is SGHTA and CDR2 is FQGNSA. CDR3 loop: CASSSGRLAKNIQYF. In DNA, the CDR3 is TGTGCCAGCAGCTCCGGCAGGCTAGCCAAAAACATTCAGTACTTC. The full variable domain, its missing parts supplied by reference TRBV7-2 and TRBJ2-4, is GAGVSQSPSNKVTEKGKDVELRCDPISGHTALYWYRQSLGQGLEFLIYFQGNSAPDKSGLPSDRFSAERTGGSVSTLTIQRTQQEDSAVYLCASSSGRLAKNIQYFGAGTRLSVL.

The chain links TRBV6-1 to TRBJ2-5, with a possible D match to TRBD1 (5 bases). Gene TRBJ2-1 matches the end of the DNA better, so the J call may be wrong. The germline V gene has CDR1 MNHNS and CDR2 SASEGT. CDR3 length: 13 residues. CDR3 sequence reads: CASTSDRYNEQFF. The CDR3 coding sequence is TGTGCCAGCACCTCCGACAGATACAATGAGCAGTTCTTC.

The chain has TRBV12-3 or TRBV12-4 and TRBJ2-1; 14 nucleotides align to TRBD2. V lost 3 bases and J lost 1; bases outside the gene matches: 11. The CDR3 covers 20 residues. The CDR3, as DNA: TGTGCCAGCAGTTTCCTCTCGGGACTAGCGGGAGTAGGATCCTACAATGAGCAGTTCTTC. Amino acids: CASSFLSGLAGVGSYNEQFF.

V gene TRBV6-1 combines with J gene TRBJ2-1, with D perhaps assigned TRBD1 or TRBD2 (5 bases each). This CDR3 has 15 amino acids. Per germline, CDR1 MNHNS and CDR2 SASEGT. Trimming cost V 5 bases and J 6 bases, with 17 bases left between them. As DNA, the CDR3 is TGTGCCAGCAGTTACGTCGGGGCCCTTCGCAATGAGCAGTTCTTC. This translates into CASSYVGALRNEQFF.

This clonotype turned up a few times. The chain combines TRBV12-3 or TRBV12-4 with TRBJ2-1; D ambiguous. V lost 0 bases and J 10 bases, leaving 13 bases between the germline ends. The CDR3 consists of 14 residues. Here the CDR3 DNA reads TGTGCCAGCAGTTTAGCGGGTGGCCCCTACGAGCAGTTCTTC. Protein: CASSLAGGPYEQFF.

The chain combines TRBV11-3 with TRBJ2-3; D might be TRBD2 (5 bases). The CDR3 totals 17 residues. Germline CDR1 reads SGHNT; CDR2 reads YENEEA. V lost 5 bases to trimming and J lost 8 bases, with 26 bases between them. The chain's CDR3 is CASSGSFGGGMLSTQYF. The CDR3 DNA is TGTGCCAGCAGCGGGAGTTTCGGAGGCGGAATGCTTTCTACGCAGTATTTT.

This clonotype appeared a few times. The chain is built from TRBV12-3 or TRBV12-4 and TRBJ2-1; TRBD2 matches 13 bases. There are 16 residues in the CDR3. The junction had 2 bases not matched to a gene; V was cut back by 6 bases and J by 0 bases. In DNA form, the CDR3 reads TGTGCCAGCAGGAGGACTAGCGGGAGCTCCTACAATGAGCAGTTCTTC. Translation: CASRRTSGSSYNEQFF.

By share, this clonotype ranks as large. The chain has TRBV4-1 and TRBJ2-7, with no clear D. Germline V CDR1 and CDR2: MGHRA, YSYEKL. V lost 6 bases and J lost 2, with 14 bases in between. The CDR3 has 14 residues. The CDR3 nucleotides are TGCGCCAGCAGTTCCCTCCTAAGGGCCTACGAGCAGTACTTC. This sequence encodes CASSSLLRAYEQYF.

This clonotype was picked up a small number of times. The V gene is TRBV6-1, the J gene TRBJ1-2; 7 positions agree with TRBD1. The J segment lost 1 base and the V segment lost 11 bases, leaving 13 bases of the junction unmatched. The CDR3 runs to 15 residues. CDR1 is MNHNS and CDR2 is SASEGT in the germline V gene. The chain's CDR3 is CAGGGQTNLNYGYTF. CDR3 nucleotides: TGTGCCGGGGGGGGACAGACCAATCTTAACTATGGCTACACCTTC.

By proportion, this clonotype is large. The V and J genes are TRBV6-1 and TRBJ2-2; the match to TRBD1 covers 8 bases. J gave up 7 bases and V 7 bases, and 5 bases lay outside the gene matches. The CDR3 extends over 13 amino acids. The germline V gene encodes CDR1 MNHNS and CDR2 SASEGT. The CDR3 DNA reads TGTGCCAGCATTCGGACAGGGCTCGGGGAGCTGTTTTTT. This codes for CASIRTGLGELFF.

This sequence joins TRBV7-2 and TRBJ2-7; 8 nucleotides line up with TRBD2. Germline V lookup: CDR1 SGHTA, CDR2 FQGNSA. J was trimmed by 3 bases and V by 5 bases; bases with no gene match: 9. The CDR3 consists of 15 residues. CDR3 nucleotides: TGTGCCAGCAGCAGGACTAGCCAACCTTACTACGAGCAGTACTTC. Protein product: CASSRTSQPYYEQYF.

This clonotype has more than one count but fewer than ten. The rearrangement joins TRBV6-1 to TRBJ2-3, with D maybe TRBD2 (6 bases). CDR1 MNHNS and CDR2 SASEGT come from the germline V gene. This CDR3 spans 16 amino acids. The germline V and J ends were trimmed by 4 bases and 0 bases, with 14 bases remaining between them. CDR3 protein: CASSVSSGSSTDTQYF. CDR3 nucleotide sequence: TGTGCCAGCAGTGTATCGAGCGGGTCTAGCACAGATACGCAGTATTTT.

The rearrangement uses TRBV6-1 and TRBJ2-1; 7 nucleotides match TRBD2. V lost 3 bases and J lost 3; bases outside the gene matches: 8. This CDR3 is 16 amino acids long. Germline assignment: CDR1 MNHNS and CDR2 SASEGT. DNA for the CDR3: TGTGCCAGCAGTGAGGTTCACGGGACTAACTACAATGAGCAGTTCTTC. This gives the protein CASSEVHGTNYNEQFF.

Only a few counts were recorded for this clonotype. The chain is built from TRBV12-3 or TRBV12-4 and TRBJ2-3; TRBD2 might be the D (5 bases). The V end was cut by 2 bases, the J end by 0 bases, with 9 bases between. The CDR3 sequence is 15 residues long. The CDR3 protein is CASSLTGISTDTQYF. The CDR3 nucleotides read TGTGCCAGCAGTTTAACCGGGATAAGCACAGATACGCAGTATTTT.

In this sample, this clonotype is medium-sized. The chain uses TRBV6-1 and TRBJ1-1, with TRBD1 matching 7 bases. The CDR3 extends over 13 amino acids. V lost 6 bases, J lost 4 bases, and 5 bases stayed unmatched. CDR1 is MNHNS and CDR2 is SASEGT in the germline V gene. The CDR3 DNA reads TGTGCCAGCAGCTACAGGGGTAGCACTGAAGCTTTCTTT. Amino acids: CASSYRGSTEAFF.

By sample share, this clonotype is medium-sized. The gene calls are TRBV6-1 and TRBJ2-5; D may be TRBD1 (5 bases). The assigned J gene may be wrong: the sequence end matches TRBJ2-7 better. The CDR3 has 14 amino acids. Germline CDR1 is MNHNS and CDR2 is SASEGT. CDR3: CASSVPTDTYEQYF. The DNA of the CDR3 is TGTGCCAGCAGCGTCCCGACAGATACCTACGAGCAGTACTTC.